Only a few counts were recorded for the clone carrying this T cell receptor beta chain. A much larger clone differs by one base, so this may be a read error. It was with a sample-barcoded 5' primer and a J-beta primer mix that a second PCR of roughly 7 to 12 cycles was run. TCRdb re-derived calls from the 5' RACE reads in MiXCR, one entry per CDR3 protein. The repertoire includes 500,000 to 700,000 distinct CDR3 sequences, about 30% of them detected once, and 15% to 19% sits in the top ten. This specimen comes from a study of blood T cells in healthy people across ages. Germline loops: CDR1 LNHNV, CDR2 YYDKDF (reference sequence). This CDR3 has 17 amino acids.

The genes are TRBV15 and TRBJ2-1; 8 positions agree with TRBD2. Sequencing was done on a sample of blood. This clonotype was sampled from a woman older than 75 in good health. CDR3 loop: CAASNRIGAGGYNEQFF. CDR3 sequence (DNA): TGTGCCGCCAGCAACCGCATCGGGGCGGGGGGTTACAATGAGCAGTTCTTC.